Each of the 14 T cell receptor beta chains below was sequenced from the same sample in a study of OX40 agonist ivuxolimab in advanced cancers. Receptor libraries were prepared by the immunoSEQ multiplex PCR assay. Held by TCRdb, this immuneACCESS table contains in-frame sequences only and omits some clones. Under half of the omission traces to an unresolved V gene where checked; the cause of the rest is unknown. This sample comprises roughly 80,000 clones, approximately 79% of them detected only once. The biggest ten clones account for approximately 1.9% of the sample. The sample in question was CD4+ or CD8+ T cells sorted from blood, obtained in a trial of the OX40 agonist ivuxolimab. These receptors were collected from an adult with an advanced solid tumor such as melanoma, head and neck, liver or kidney cancer.

This clone was found a few times. CDR3 protein: CASSSGQGGLNTEAFF. CDR3 nucleotides: TGCGCCAGCAGCTCGGGACAGGGGGGACTGAACACTGAAGCTTTCTTT. The chain employs TRBV5-1 and TRBJ1-1, with 11 bases matching TRBD1. This CDR3 comprises 16 residues. With 3 bases clipped from V and 0 bases from J, the junction kept 4 bases outside the gene matches. From germline, CDR1 is SGHRS and CDR2 YFSETQ.

The chain is built from TRBV14 and TRBJ2-3; D may be TRBD2 (5 bases). The CDR3 consists of 13 residues. The V and J ends lost 1 base and 7 bases respectively, with 9 bases between them. The V gene's germline CDR1 is SGHDN and CDR2 FVKESK. The CDR3 coding sequence is TGTGCCAGCAGCCAAGTTATCGGGAATACGCAGTATTTT. Amino acids: CASSQVIGNTQYF.

This clone was detected a few times. The J gene is TRBJ2-6, the V gene TRBV4-1; D uncertain. CDR1 and CDR2 (germline): MGHRA, YSYEKL. The CDR3 has 19 residues. Between the trimmed V and J ends, which lost 1 base and 0 bases, there was a span of 16 bases. DNA for the CDR3: TGCGCCAGCAGCCAAGTGGGATTACAAGAACGCTCTGGGGCCAACGTCCTGACTTTC. Its translation: CASSQVGLQERSGANVLTF.

The gene calls are TRBV14 and TRBJ2-4, with D possibly being TRBD1 or TRBD2 (6 bases each). The germline V gene encodes CDR1 SGHDN and CDR2 FVKESK. The germline V and J ends were trimmed by 1 base and 0 bases, with 16 bases remaining between them. The CDR3 is made up of 18 amino acids. The CDR3 spells CASSQAPLGGLAKNIQYF. The DNA of the CDR3 is TGTGCCAGCAGCCAAGCCCCACTAGGGGGGCTAGCCAAAAACATTCAGTACTTC.

This chain connects TRBV7-8 to TRBJ2-3, with 9 bases identical to TRBD2. V lost 1 base to trimming and J lost 9 bases; unmatched junction nucleotides: 11. This CDR3 spans 16 amino acids. CDR1 SGHVS and CDR2 FQNEAQ come from the germline V gene. CDR3 sequence: CASSLVGGGARGTQYF. As DNA, the CDR3 is TGTGCCAGCAGCTTAGTAGGCGGGGGGGCCAGGGGAACGCAGTATTTT.

V and J are TRBV7-2 and TRBJ2-4, with 9 bases that match TRBD1. The CDR3 sequence is 14 residues long. Germline V gene data show CDR1 as SGHTA and CDR2 as FQGNSA. V dropped 4 bases and J dropped 9; count of bases not matched to a gene: 7. The CDR3 DNA reads TGTGCCAGCAGCTATTCGGGACAGGGCTCCATTCAGTACTTC. Protein: CASSYSGQGSIQYF.

The rearrangement links TRBV5-1 to TRBJ2-7, with 7 bases lining up with TRBD1. Germline-derived CDR1 and CDR2 are SGHRS and YFSETQ. The CDR3 contains 14 residues. V lost 3 bases and J lost 3; bases outside the gene matches: 6. The CDR3 DNA reads TGCGCCAGCAGCTCCACGGGACAGAACTACGAGCAGTACTTC. Its protein product is CASSSTGQNYEQYF.

The gene calls are TRBV7-3 and TRBJ2-3, with 9 bases identical to TRBD1. Looked up from germline, CDR1 is SGHTA and CDR2 is FQGTGA. The CDR3 is 13 amino acids. Unmatched junction bases numbered 9, after V lost 8 bases and J lost 9 bases. CDR3 in amino acids: CASGTGRLETQYF. CDR3 DNA: TGTGCCAGCGGGACAGGGAGGTTAGAGACGCAGTATTTT. Using reference TRBV7-3 and TRBJ2-3 for the parts outside the CDR3, the full variable domain is GAGVSQTPSNKVTEKGKYVELRCDPISGHTALYWYRQSLGQGPEFLIYFQGTGAADDSGLPNDRFFAVRPEGSVSTLKIQRTERGDSAVYLCASGTGRLETQYFGPGTRLTVL.

The rearrangement uses TRBV5-1 and TRBJ2-6; 8 bases align to TRBD2. The trim removed 7 bases at V and 4 bases at J, leaving 4 bases unmatched. This CDR3 has 14 residues. Germline V lookup: CDR1 SGHRS, CDR2 YFSETQ. CDR3 in DNA: TGCGCCAGCCGACTAGCGCCGGGGGCCAACGTCCTGACTTTC. Translating it yields CASRLAPGANVLTF.

This rearrangement joins TRBV7-2 to TRBJ2-7, with 11 nucleotides matching TRBD2. V was clipped by 4 bases and J by 4 bases; unmatched bases: 6. Germline V gene sequence: CDR1 SGHTA, CDR2 FQGNSA. The CDR3 has 15 residues. CDR3 in DNA: TGTGCCAGCAGCTCCCACGCTAGCGGGGGGTACGAGCAGTACTTC. Its protein is CASSSHASGGYEQYF.

This chain joins TRBV13 and TRBJ1-2; tentative D call: TRBD1 (6 bases). Germline-derived CDR1 and CDR2 are PRHDT and FYEKMQ (reference sequence). V was cut by 4 bases and J by 7 bases, with 13 bases left in between. This CDR3 spans 13 amino acids. Here the CDR3 reads CASSSTGYSGYTF. As DNA, the CDR3 is TGTGCCAGCAGCTCAACAGGGTATAGTGGCTACACCTTC.

The chain couples TRBV5-1 to TRBJ1-4; 7 nucleotides agree with TRBD1. Trimming cost V 3 bases and J 5 bases; bases outside gene matches: 4. The CDR3 is made up of 14 amino acids. Germline values: CDR1 SGHRS, CDR2 YFSETQ. The CDR3 loop reads CASSSSGQNEKLFF. DNA of the CDR3: TGCGCCAGCAGCTCCTCGGGACAGAATGAAAAACTGTTTTTT.

CDR3 region: CASSLGGTDYGYTF. The CDR3 coding sequence is TGTGCCAGCAGCTTGGGGGGGACAGATTATGGCTACACCTTC. The V call is TRBV5-6, the J call TRBJ1-2; 7 bases are shared with TRBD1. The CDR3 sequence is 14 residues long. The junction had 4 bases not matched to a gene; V was cut back by 0 bases and J by 5 bases. Germline V gene lookup returns CDR1 SGHDT and CDR2 YYEEEE.

V is TRBV11-2 and J is TRBJ1-2; 7 nucleotides agree with TRBD1. There are 15 residues in the CDR3. The V gene end was trimmed by 5 bases and the J gene end by 2 bases; junction bases not matched to a gene: 8. Germline V lookup: CDR1 SGHAT, CDR2 FQNNGV. This chain's CDR3 is CASSPYQGQNYGYTF. DNA for the CDR3: TGTGCCAGCAGCCCCTACCAGGGACAGAACTATGGCTACACCTTC.